These T cell receptor beta chains were read from a single sample in a study of shared clonotypes between healthy human individuals. Clones were read by immunoSEQ multiplex PCR, and TCRdb kept only the in-frame ones, dropping some. The sample has roughly 2,000,000 clones, about 94% seen once. Input material: naive CD8+ T cells sorted from blood. The receptors originated from a man younger than 35 in good health. Both conserved end residues are part of each CDR3. D genes are given only for firm matches.

J gene: TRBJ2-2
D gene: NA
V gene: TRBV19
CDR3 protein: CASSPGFGGELFF
CDR3 DNA: TGTGCCAGTAGCCCAGGGTTTGGCGGGGAGCTGTTTTTT

J gene: TRBJ2-7
D gene: NA
V gene: TRBV10-1
CDR3 protein: CASSDGEQGRLVYEQYF
CDR3 DNA: TGCGCCAGCAGTGATGGAGAACAGGGGAGGTTAGTTTACGAGCAGTACTTC

J gene: TRBJ2-3
D gene: NA
V gene: TRBV5-6
CDR3 protein: CASSLALTGTGTDTQYF
CDR3 DNA: TGTGCCAGCAGCTTGGCCCTAACAGGGACCGGCACAGATACGCAGTATTTT

J gene: TRBJ2-1
D gene: NA
V gene: TRBV18
CDR3 protein: CASSPPQVAYNEQFF
CDR3 DNA: TGTGCCAGCTCACCACCACAGGTCGCTTACAATGAGCAGTTCTTC

J gene: TRBJ1-6
D gene: NA
V gene: TRBV7-9
CDR3 protein: CASSPPGDEPPLHF
CDR3 DNA: TGTGCCAGCAGCCCCCCAGGGGACGAGCCACCCCTCCACTTT

J gene: TRBJ2-1
D gene: NA
V gene: TRBV7-6
CDR3 protein: CASSPNLIPNEQFF
CDR3 DNA: TGTGCCAGCAGCCCAAACTTAATCCCGAATGAGCAGTTCTTC

J gene: TRBJ1-2
D gene: NA
V gene: TRBV15
CDR3 protein: CATSEGTSTLTYGYTF
CDR3 DNA: TGTGCCACCAGCGAGGGGACATCCACCCTTACCTATGGCTACACCTTC

J gene: TRBJ1-1
D gene: NA
V gene: TRBV30
CDR3 protein: CAWSVGVGGGAFF
CDR3 DNA: TGTGCCTGGAGTGTTGGAGTAGGGGGTGGTGCTTTCTTT

J gene: TRBJ2-7
D gene: NA
V gene: TRBV28
CDR3 protein: CATTGSSYEQYF
CDR3 DNA: TGTGCCACCACAGGGAGCTCCTACGAGCAGTACTTC

J gene: TRBJ2-1
D gene: NA
V gene: TRBV13
CDR3 protein: CASSLGGDNEQFF
CDR3 DNA: TGTGCCAGCAGCTTGGGCGGAGACAATGAGCAGTTCTTC

J gene: TRBJ2-1
D gene: TRBD2
V gene: TRBV7-9
CDR3 protein: CASSPQTSGIYNEQFF
CDR3 DNA: TGTGCCAGCAGTCCCCAGACTAGCGGGATTTACAATGAGCAGTTCTTC

J gene: TRBJ2-7
D gene: NA
V gene: TRBV28
CDR3 protein: CASSFLLSYEQYF
CDR3 DNA: TGTGCCAGCAGTTTTCTACTCTCCTACGAGCAGTACTTC

J gene: TRBJ1-3
D gene: TRBD1
V gene: TRBV4-1
CDR3 protein: CASSPHGTDGNTIYF
CDR3 DNA: TGCGCCAGCAGCCCCCACGGGACAGATGGAAACACCATATATTTT